This paragraph reports one T cell receptor beta chain. No antigen is known for it. RNA transcripts were the source from which TCR beta CDR3 regions were amplified. Following a first-round RT-PCR that used HTBI primers, a second-round multiplex PCR was carried out. TCRdb redid the calling of the multiplex PCR reads with MiXCR, one entry per CDR3 protein. The sample contains 500,000 to 600,000 distinct CDR3 sequences, under 45% of which appear only once. There are 12 residues in the CDR3. The germline V gene encodes CDR1 SQVTM and CDR2 ANQGSEA. V lost 8 bases and J 4 bases, leaving 15 bases between the germline ends. Clinicians made diagnoses from clinical symptoms, serum thyroxine, TRAb, thyroid ultrasound and orbital computed tomography. This sample stems from a study of Graves' ophthalmopathy and Graves' hyperthyroidism. Regarding the study as a whole: Blood shared most expanded thyroid clonotypes above 0.001 frequency. Ophthalmopathy progression predictions by the model showed approximately 75% specificity and 70.59% sensitivity.

The sequencing sample was made of peripheral blood or thyroid tissue (not recorded which). V usage is TRBV29-1 and J usage is TRBJ2-7; no clear D gene. The TCR comes from an adult man with Graves' hyperthyroidism. The DNA for the CDR3 is TGCAGCAGTCCCGAAAGACTTTACGAGCAGTACTTC. This sequence encodes CSSPERLYEQYF.